A single sample gave rise to the 32 T cell receptor beta chains below, sequenced in a study of beta chain features in type 1 diabetes. The study reverse transcribed the entire isolated RNA, so it sequenced expressed TCRB transcripts. Only in-frame clones appear in the TCRdb table, and some are missing; sequencing was by immunoSEQ multiplex PCR. Altogether about 230,000 clones are present, about 10% being singletons, with the ten largest covering around 0.037%. The source material was naive CD4+ T cells from blood. The receptors come from a woman under 30 in good health.

This chain uses TRBV19 with TRBJ1-1; TRBD1 aligns across 9 bases. Per the germline V gene, CDR1 is LNHDA and CDR2 is SQIVND (reference sequence). Trimming took 9 bases from V and 5 from J; bases not matched to a gene: 7. This CDR3 is built from 13 residues. The CDR3 DNA is TGTGCCAGCACCCGGACAGGGGAAACTGAAGCTTTCTTT. Translated, it gives CASTRTGETEAFF. Full variable domain (outside the CDR3, taken from reference TRBV19 and TRBJ1-1): DGGITQSPKYLFRKEGQNVTLSCEQNLNHDAMYWYRQDPGQGLRLIYYSQIVNDFQKGDIAEGYSVSREKKESFPLTVTSAQKNPTAFYLCASTRTGETEAFFGQGTRLTVV.

This clone came up many times. The V and J genes are TRBV30 and TRBJ2-1; the D gene is possibly TRBD1 (5 bases). V was trimmed by 3 bases and J by 9 bases, leaving 9 bases between them. Germline V gives CDR1 GTSNPN, CDR2 SVGIG (reference sequence). The CDR3 sequence is 11 residues long. The chain's CDR3 is CAWRKQVEQFF. As DNA, the CDR3 is TGTGCCTGGAGGAAACAGGTTGAGCAGTTCTTC. The variable domain in full, completed from reference TRBV30 and TRBJ2-1, reads SQTIHQWPATLVQPVGSPLSLECTVEGTSNPNLYWYRQAAGRGLQLLFYSVGIGQISSEVPQNLSASRPQDRQFILSSKKLLLSDSGFYLCAWRKQVEQFFGPGTRLTVL.

A few counts support this clone. V usage is TRBV12-5 and J usage is TRBJ2-2, with D possibly TRBD1 on 6 matching bases. V gave up 6 bases and J gave up 8 bases, with 19 bases separating them. Germline V gene sequence: CDR1 LGHNT, CDR2 FRNRAP. This CDR3 comprises 15 residues. In nucleotides, the CDR3 is TGTGCTAGTGGCCTTAAGACAGGTCTTGAGGGGGAGCTGTTTTTT. Its translation: CASGLKTGLEGELFF.

This clone was detected only a few times. This chain links TRBV27 with TRBJ2-4, with 11 bases aligning to TRBD2. The J segment lost 5 bases and the V segment lost 6 bases, leaving 6 bases of the junction unmatched. Germline-derived CDR1 and CDR2 are MNHEY and SMNVEV (reference sequence). This CDR3 has 15 residues. DNA of the CDR3: TGTGCCAGCAGCTTAACTAGCGGGAGCCAAAACATTCAGTACTTC. Translated: CASSLTSGSQNIQYF.

The chain has TRBV30 and TRBJ1-5; TRBD1 matches at 8 bases. V was pared by 0 bases and J by 4 bases, with 2 bases of the junction left unmatched. Per germline, CDR1 GTSNPN and CDR2 SVGIG (reference sequence). The CDR3 is 14 residues long. The CDR3 DNA reads as TGTGCCTGGAGTGTTCACAGGGGGAATCAGCCCCAGCATTTT. It yields the protein CAWSVHRGNQPQHF.

As DNA, the CDR3 is TGTGCCAGTAGTAAATCGGGGACAGGAGGTAGCAATCAGCCCCAGCATTTT. Amino acids: CASSKSGTGGSNQPQHF. The chain has TRBV19 and TRBJ1-5; 8 bases agree with TRBD1. CDR1 is LNHDA, CDR2 SQIVND, per germline (reference sequence). The CDR3 length is 17 residues. With 4 bases clipped from V and 0 bases from J, the junction kept 8 bases outside the gene matches.

The genes are TRBV7-9 and TRBJ1-5; 7 bases are a match to TRBD1. The V and J ends lost 8 bases and 3 bases, in that order; junction bases with no gene match: 10. The CDR3 spans 15 residues. Per the germline V gene, CDR1 is SEHNR and CDR2 is FQNEAQ (reference sequence). CDR3 sequence: CASPRQGWNNQPQHF. The CDR3 DNA reads as TGTGCCAGCCCCCGACAGGGTTGGAACAATCAGCCCCAGCATTTT.

This clone was observed a few times. The V call is TRBV5-1, the J call TRBJ1-1; D remains unclear. The CDR3 is 13 amino acids. V lost 0 bases and J 6 bases, leaving 9 bases between the germline ends. The germline CDR1 and CDR2 sequences are SGHRS and YFSETQ. The CDR3 protein is CASSLAGGSEAFF. The CDR3 nucleotides are TGCGCCAGCAGCTTGGCCGGAGGGTCTGAAGCTTTCTTT.

The chain is built from TRBV2 and TRBJ1-5; D is unclear. The CDR3 is made up of 14 amino acids. V was clipped by 0 bases and J by 10 bases, with 13 bases between them. The germline V gene encodes CDR1 SNHLY and CDR2 FYNNEI. The CDR3 here is CASSEARLMPPQHF. Written as DNA, the CDR3 is TGTGCCAGCAGTGAAGCGCGGTTAATGCCCCCCCAGCATTTT.

This clone was found a few times. The CDR3 reads CASSPLGHINQPQHF. For the CDR3, the DNA is TGTGCCAGCTCACCCCTTGGGCATATCAATCAGCCCCAGCATTTT. This chain uses TRBV18 with TRBJ1-5; D is unresolved. The CDR3 length is 15 residues. CDR1 KGHSH and CDR2 LQKENI come from the germline V gene. The V end lost 3 bases, the J end lost 3 bases, and 12 bases lay between the germline ends.

This chain connects TRBV30 to TRBJ1-4; D perhaps matches TRBD1 (5 bases). There are 13 residues in the CDR3. Germline V gene data show CDR1 as GTSNPN and CDR2 as SVGIG (reference sequence). V dropped 5 bases and J dropped 7 bases, with 14 bases sitting between them. The CDR3, as DNA: TGTGCCTGGCGGGGGGGAGTCGGTGAAAAACTGTTTTTT. Translating gives CAWRGGVGEKLFF.

This clone was recorded a few times. J is TRBJ2-2 and V is TRBV7-9; 7 nucleotides line up with TRBD1. Germline assignment: CDR1 SEHNR and CDR2 FQNEAQ (reference sequence). This CDR3 has 16 residues. The trim removed 0 bases at V and 0 bases at J, leaving 1 base unmatched. CDR3 in DNA: TGTGCCAGCAGCTTAGCAGGGGGCACGAACACCGGGGAGCTGTTTTTT. The encoded protein is CASSLAGGTNTGELFF.

This chain joins TRBV23-1 and TRBJ2-2; no firm D call. TRBV23-1 is an ORF; its function is uncertain. V was trimmed by 0 bases and J by 3 bases, leaving 8 bases between them. The CDR3 spans 15 residues. This CDR3 reads CASSQSVTDTGELFF. CDR3 DNA sequence: TGCGCCAGCAGTCAATCTGTCACAGACACCGGGGAGCTGTTTTTT.

The rearrangement links TRBV11-2 to TRBJ1-1; 7 positions match TRBD1. CDR1 and CDR2 (germline): SGHAT, FQNNGV. After removal of 6 bases from V and 1 base from J, the junction contained 5 bases not matched to a gene. This CDR3 region has 14 residues. The CDR3 loop is CASSSGTENTEAFF. The CDR3, as DNA: TGTGCCAGCAGTTCCGGGACAGAGAACACTGAAGCTTTCTTT.

With regard to this clone: Other DNA sequences of this sample code for an identical CDR3. This chain uses TRBV9 with TRBJ2-7; 7 positions agree with TRBD2. This CDR3 spans 14 amino acids. V trimming: 4 bases; J trimming: 1 base; junction bases outside the gene matches: 5. Germline V gene sequence: CDR1 SGDLS, CDR2 YYNGEE. This CDR3 reads CASSPSGGSYEQYF. CDR3 nucleotides: TGTGCCAGCAGCCCGTCCGGGGGGTCCTACGAGCAGTACTTC.

This clone occurred a few times. V usage is TRBV19 and J usage is TRBJ2-1, with 8 bases that match TRBD1. This CDR3 has 15 amino acids. After removal of 4 bases from V and 3 bases from J, the junction contained 5 bases not matched to a gene. Germline CDR1 is LNHDA and CDR2 is SQIVND (reference sequence). This CDR3 is CASSTGQGIYNEQFF. In DNA form, the CDR3 reads TGTGCCAGTAGTACCGGACAGGGTATCTACAATGAGCAGTTCTTC.

The rearrangement links TRBV6-5 to TRBJ1-1, with D uncertain. V shed 5 bases and J shed 7 bases, with 14 bases lying between them. Germline CDR1 MNHEY, CDR2 SVGAGI. This CDR3 is 13 amino acids long. The CDR3 spells CASSEVTEVEAFF. In nucleotides, the CDR3 is TGTGCCAGCAGTGAAGTGACCGAGGTTGAAGCTTTCTTT.

This chain links TRBV19 with TRBJ2-1; 15 positions match TRBD2. J gave up 3 bases and V 4 bases, and 7 bases lay outside the gene matches. From germline, CDR1 is LNHDA and CDR2 SQIVND (reference sequence). CDR3 length equals 18 residues. The chain's CDR3 is CASSTPGLAGGHYNEQFF. The CDR3 region has the DNA TGTGCCAGTAGTACACCGGGACTAGCGGGGGGCCACTACAATGAGCAGTTCTTC.

This clone has just a few counts. The V and J genes are TRBV5-1 and TRBJ1-1; TRBD1 might be the D (5 bases). CDR3 size: 16 residues. CDR1 SGHRS and CDR2 YFSETQ come from the germline V gene. The ends were cut back, 1 base at V and 4 bases at J, with 17 bases in the middle. CDR3 DNA sequence: TGCGCCAGCAGCTTGTTGGGGTTGGGACTCACCACTGAAGCTTTCTTT. This translates into CASSLLGLGLTTEAFF. Drawing the rest from reference TRBV5-1 and TRBJ1-1, the complete variable domain is KAGVTQTPRYLIKTRGQQVTLSCSPISGHRSVSWYQQTPGQGLQFLFEYFSETQRNKGNFPGRFSGRQFSNSRSEMNVSTLELGDSALYLCASSLLGLGLTTEAFFGQGTRLTVV.

The CDR3 sequence: CASSVQTGGNTEAFF. DNA of the CDR3: TGTGCCAGCAGCGTCCAGACAGGGGGGAACACTGAAGCTTTCTTT. This chain links TRBV9 with TRBJ1-1; 9 bases match TRBD1. The CDR3 has 15 residues. Germline V gene data show CDR1 as SGDLS and CDR2 as YYNGEE. After removal of 2 bases from V and 1 base from J, the junction contained 3 bases not matched to a gene. The full variable domain, its missing parts supplied by reference TRBV9 and TRBJ1-1, is DSGVTQTPKHLITATGQRVTLRCSPRSGDLSVYWYQQSLDQGLQFLIQYYNGEERAKGNILERFSAQQFPDLHSELNLSSLELGDSALYFCASSVQTGGNTEAFFGQGTRLTVV.

The rearrangement uses TRBV5-4 and TRBJ1-1, with TRBD1 identical over 8 bases. Trimming took 5 bases from V and 2 from J; bases not matched to a gene: 5. The germline V gene has CDR1 SGHNT and CDR2 YYREEE (reference sequence). The CDR3 length is 14 residues. The CDR3 is CASREGQVNTEAFF. In DNA form, the CDR3 reads TGTGCCAGCAGGGAGGGACAGGTTAACACTGAAGCTTTCTTT.

For this clone: A read error may account for a junction end that differs from germline. V gene TRBV7-2 combines with J gene TRBJ2-4; the D gene is possibly TRBD2 (6 bases). The CDR3 extends over 15 amino acids. Germline V gene sequence: CDR1 SGHTA, CDR2 FQGNSA. For the CDR3, the DNA is TGTGCCAGCAGCTTAGCGGGGGGAAGTACAACCTATGGGAACTTC. It yields the protein CASSLAGGSTTYGNF.

This clone was seen a few times. The chain combines TRBV20-1 with TRBJ1-1; no definite D call. This CDR3 region has 10 residues. Per germline, CDR1 DFQATT and CDR2 SNEGSKA (reference sequence). Trimming removed 3 bases at V and 6 bases at J, with 5 bases between. Here the CDR3 reads CSASRSEAFF. In DNA form, the CDR3 reads TGCAGTGCTAGTCGGTCTGAAGCTTTCTTT.

The chain employs TRBV9 and TRBJ2-1; the match to TRBD1 covers 11 bases. CDR1 is SGDLS and CDR2 is YYNGEE in the germline V gene. The CDR3 has 16 amino acids. V lost 0 bases, J lost 8 bases, and 7 bases stayed unmatched. CDR3 loop: CASSVGPGTGGDEQFF. CDR3 nucleotides: TGTGCCAGCAGCGTAGGCCCCGGGACAGGGGGTGATGAGCAGTTCTTC.

This sequence joins TRBV30 and TRBJ1-1; D unclear. This CDR3 is 11 amino acids long. Trimming pared 5 bases from V and 4 bases from J, leaving 8 bases between. Germline values: CDR1 GTSNPN, CDR2 SVGIG (reference sequence). The CDR3 region is CAWARLTEAFF. The CDR3 DNA is TGTGCCTGGGCTAGACTCACTGAAGCTTTCTTT.

The CDR3 region has the DNA TGCGCCAGCAGCTTTAGCGCGGACTCCCATGAGCAGTTCTTC. Translation: CASSFSADSHEQFF. The chain uses TRBV10-1 and TRBJ2-1, with TRBD2 as a possible D gene (5 bases). Germline CDR1 is WNHNN and CDR2 is SYGVQD (reference sequence). Deletions cut 6 bases from V and 8 bases from J, with 17 bases between. CDR3 size: 14 residues.

This rearrangement joins TRBV9 to TRBJ2-5; 7 bases fit TRBD2. The CDR3 sequence is 15 residues long. The V gene end was trimmed by 4 bases and the J gene end by 0 bases; junction bases not matched to a gene: 6. Germline V lookup: CDR1 SGDLS, CDR2 YYNGEE. In DNA, the CDR3 is TGTGCCAGCAGCCCTTGGACTAGTCACCAAGAGACCCAGTACTTC. Translating gives CASSPWTSHQETQYF.

The chain employs TRBV11-2 and TRBJ1-6; weak D call: TRBD1 (5 bases). V was shortened by 5 bases and J by 6 bases, with 8 bases between the two germline ends. The CDR3 runs to 13 residues. Germline V gene lookup returns CDR1 SGHAT and CDR2 FQNNGV. The CDR3 loop is CASSPRVNSPLHF. The DNA of the CDR3 is TGTGCCAGCAGCCCCAGGGTTAATTCACCCCTCCACTTT.

This clone has only a few counts. The rearrangement uses TRBV5-4 and TRBJ1-2, with 7 bases identical to TRBD1. The junction had 7 bases not matched to a gene; V was cut back by 2 bases and J by 6 bases. Germline V gene lookup returns CDR1 SGHNT and CDR2 YYREEE (reference sequence). This CDR3 has 14 amino acids. The CDR3: CASSFLTGRDGYTF. The DNA for the CDR3 is TGTGCCAGCAGCTTTCTGACAGGGCGGGATGGCTACACCTTC.

This chain links TRBV11-1 with TRBJ1-6, with 8 bases lining up with TRBD1. Trimming at V came to 6 bases and at J to 3 bases, leaving 4 bases not matched to a gene. The CDR3 has 15 amino acids. Germline values: CDR1 SGHAT, CDR2 FQDESV (reference sequence). As DNA, the CDR3 is TGTGCCAGCAGTCTGACAGGGGTCTATAATTCACCCCTCCACTTT. Translated: CASSLTGVYNSPLHF. The variable domain in full, with the rest retrieved from reference TRBV11-1 and TRBJ1-6, is EAEVAQSPRYKITEKSQAVAFWCDPISGHATLYWYRQILGQGPELLVQFQDESVVDDSQLPKDRFSAERLKGVDSTLKIQPAELGDSAMYLCASSLTGVYNSPLHFGNGTRLTVT.

This clone was seen a handful of times. V is TRBV5-1 and J is TRBJ1-1, with TRBD1 matching 9 bases. The CDR3 is 14 residues long. The ends lost 5 bases at V and 5 bases at J; junction bases unmatched: 7. Germline CDR1 is SGHRS and CDR2 is YFSETQ. The CDR3 DNA is TGCGCCAGCAGGGGACAGGGAGTTGGTACTGAAGCTTTCTTT. Protein product: CASRGQGVGTEAFF.

The rearrangement joins TRBV9 to TRBJ2-1, with no clear D. The CDR3 loop spans 15 amino acids. CDR1 is SGDLS, CDR2 YYNGEE, per germline. V was clipped by 0 bases and J by 8 bases, with 15 bases between them. The CDR3 protein is CASSVGGASVHEQFF. DNA for the CDR3: TGTGCCAGCAGCGTAGGCGGCGCCTCGGTGCATGAGCAGTTCTTC.